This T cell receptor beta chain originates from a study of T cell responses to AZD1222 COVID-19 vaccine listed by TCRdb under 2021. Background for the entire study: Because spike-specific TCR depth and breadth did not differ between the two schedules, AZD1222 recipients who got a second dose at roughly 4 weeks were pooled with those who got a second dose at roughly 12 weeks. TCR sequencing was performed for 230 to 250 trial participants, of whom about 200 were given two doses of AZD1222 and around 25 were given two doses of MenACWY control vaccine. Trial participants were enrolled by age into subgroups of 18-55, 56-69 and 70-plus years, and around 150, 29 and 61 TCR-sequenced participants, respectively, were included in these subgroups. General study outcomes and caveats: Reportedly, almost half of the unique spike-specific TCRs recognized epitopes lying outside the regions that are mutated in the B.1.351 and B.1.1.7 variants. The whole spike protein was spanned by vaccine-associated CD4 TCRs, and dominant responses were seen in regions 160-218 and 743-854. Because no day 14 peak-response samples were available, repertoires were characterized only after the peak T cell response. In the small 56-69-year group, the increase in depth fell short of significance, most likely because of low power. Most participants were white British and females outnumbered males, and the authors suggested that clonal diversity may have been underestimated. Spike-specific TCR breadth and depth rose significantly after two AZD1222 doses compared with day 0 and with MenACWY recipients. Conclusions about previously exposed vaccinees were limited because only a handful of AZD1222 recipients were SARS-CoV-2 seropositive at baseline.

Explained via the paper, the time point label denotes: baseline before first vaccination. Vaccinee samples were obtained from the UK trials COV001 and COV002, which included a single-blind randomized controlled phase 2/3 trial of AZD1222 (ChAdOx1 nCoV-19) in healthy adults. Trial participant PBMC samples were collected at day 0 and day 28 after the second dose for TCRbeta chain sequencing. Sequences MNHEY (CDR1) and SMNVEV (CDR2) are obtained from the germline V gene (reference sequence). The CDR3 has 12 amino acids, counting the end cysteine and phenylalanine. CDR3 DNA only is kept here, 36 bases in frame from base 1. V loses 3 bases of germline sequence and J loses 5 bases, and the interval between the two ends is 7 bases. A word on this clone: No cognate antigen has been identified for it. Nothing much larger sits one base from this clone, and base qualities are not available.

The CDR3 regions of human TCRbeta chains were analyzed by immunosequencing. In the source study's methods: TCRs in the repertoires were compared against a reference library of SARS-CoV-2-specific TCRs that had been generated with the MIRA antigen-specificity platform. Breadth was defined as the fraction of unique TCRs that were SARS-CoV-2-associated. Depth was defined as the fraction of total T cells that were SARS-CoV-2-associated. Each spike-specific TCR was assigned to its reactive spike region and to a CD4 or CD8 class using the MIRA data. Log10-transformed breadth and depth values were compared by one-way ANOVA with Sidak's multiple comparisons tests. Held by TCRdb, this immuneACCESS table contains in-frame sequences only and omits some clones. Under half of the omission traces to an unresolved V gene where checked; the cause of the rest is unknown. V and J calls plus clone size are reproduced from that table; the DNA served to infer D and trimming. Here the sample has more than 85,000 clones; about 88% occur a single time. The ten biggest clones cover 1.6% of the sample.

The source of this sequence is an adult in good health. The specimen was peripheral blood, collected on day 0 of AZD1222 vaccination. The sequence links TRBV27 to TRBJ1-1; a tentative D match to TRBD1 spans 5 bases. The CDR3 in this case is CASSFWGTEAFF. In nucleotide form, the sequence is TGTGCCAGCAGTTTCTGGGGGACTGAAGCTTTCTTT.